This T cell receptor (beta chain) was sequenced during a study of high-grade serous ovarian cancer treatment subgroups. Study details: Mean per sample: about 14,000 reads, about 6,900 unique TCR beta rearrangements.

The junction had 2 bases not matched to a gene; V was cut back by 1 base and J by 5 bases. The CDR3 loop spans 15 amino acids. In germline, CDR1 is SGHTA, CDR2 FQGNSA. The data were produced by immunoSEQ multiplex PCR, yet TCRdb's version contains in-frame clones alone and is incomplete. The sample contains about 39,000 clones, 79% of which appear only once. Points from the study as a whole: The analyses considered CDR3 and ignored CDR1 and CDR2. Same-patient tumor repertoires overlapped at roughly 0.095 to 0.8; different patients barely overlapped.

This clone appeared a few times. The antigen remains undetermined. Tumor samples were taken before definitive surgery or chemotherapy. The sequencing input was tumor tissue. The sequence derives from a human donor with high-grade serous ovarian cancer. The gene calls are TRBV7-2 and TRBJ1-5; 10 nucleotides match TRBD1. The CDR3 DNA reads as TGTGCCAGCAGCTTAGTGGGGACAGGGGATCAGCCCCAGCATTTT. As protein: CASSLVGTGDQPQHF.